One sample yielded the 18 T cell receptor beta chains listed below, sequenced in a study of early T cells in non-severe SARS-CoV-2 infection. TCRdb reanalysed the 5' RACE reads using MiXCR and keeps one entry per CDR3 protein. The sample holds roughly 92,000 distinct CDR3 sequences, approximately 12% seen once. Sequences were derived from whole blood, sampled at baseline. These receptors originate from an adult who was a healthcare worker with PCR-confirmed SARS-CoV-2 infection or an uninfected control (not recorded which).

This clonotype was counted ten times or more. The chain is built from TRBV20-1 and TRBJ2-5; 7 bases fit TRBD2. The CDR3 contains 15 residues. The V and J ends lost 6 bases and 5 bases, in that order; junction bases with no gene match: 15. In germline, CDR1 is DFQATT, CDR2 SNEGSKA (reference sequence). CDR3 sequence (DNA): TGCAGTGCCACCCAGGAGCGGGACTTGGTGGAGACCCAGTACTTC. It translates to CSATQERDLVETQYF.

The chain carries TRBV10-3 and TRBJ1-4; D remains ambiguous. Germline lookup yields CDR1 ENHRY and CDR2 SYGVKD. This CDR3 is 12 amino acids long. Trimming stripped 4 bases from V and 6 bases from J, with 6 bases between. Written as DNA, the CDR3 is TGTGCCATCAGTGGGGTGGATGAAAAACTGTTTTTT. Amino acids: CAISGVDEKLFF.

This clonotype was detected only a few times. The rearrangement links TRBV9 to TRBJ2-5; 7 positions agree with TRBD2. V lost 3 bases and J lost 5; bases outside the gene matches: 10. This CDR3 contains 15 residues. The germline gives CDR1 SGDLS, CDR2 YYNGEE. Here the CDR3 reads CASSAPQSSGETQYF. In nucleotides, the CDR3 is TGTGCCAGCAGCGCCCCCCAGAGTAGCGGGGAGACCCAGTACTTC.

A remark on this clonotype: The junction departs from germline at one end; a sequencing error may be responsible. V gene TRBV19 combines with J gene TRBJ1-5; no firm D call. This CDR3 has 15 residues. Germline CDR1 reads LNHDA; CDR2 reads SQIVND (reference sequence). The CDR3 coding sequence is TGTGCCAGCCATAACGACGGTTATAGCGATCAGCCCCAGCATTTT. Its translation: CASHNDGYSDQPQHF.

This chain connects TRBV19 to TRBJ2-5; the match to TRBD1 covers 7 bases. This CDR3 contains 16 residues. The V gene end was trimmed by 2 bases and the J gene end by 5 bases; junction bases not matched to a gene: 11. Germline CDR1 is LNHDA and CDR2 is SQIVND (reference sequence). The CDR3 coding sequence is TGTGCCAGTAGTATACGGGAAGGGGGCTCTTCCGAGACCCAGTACTTC. Its translation: CASSIREGGSSETQYF.

In its sample, this clonotype was seen a few times. The chain couples TRBV2 to TRBJ2-2, with a tentative D call TRBD2 (5 bases). The germline CDR1 and CDR2 sequences are SNHLY and FYNNEI. Trimming pared 3 bases from V and 2 bases from J, leaving 13 bases between. This CDR3 has 16 residues. The CDR3 DNA reads TGTGCCAGCAGTGACGGGGTCCGGGGAAACACCGGGGAGCTGTTTTTT. Its translation: CASSDGVRGNTGELFF.

This clonotype was counted a few times. The CDR3 coding sequence is TGTGCCAGCAGCGGCCAGGGACTAGCGGGGGGGAGCCAAGAGACCCAGTACTTC. It yields the protein CASSGQGLAGGSQETQYF. V and J are TRBV9 and TRBJ2-5; 16 nucleotides match TRBD2. Germline loops: CDR1 SGDLS, CDR2 YYNGEE. Unmatched junction bases numbered 6, after V lost 3 bases and J lost 1 base. The CDR3 length is 18 residues.

Many counts were recorded for this clonotype. The CDR3 is CSARASGPYVEQFF. CDR3 nucleotide sequence: TGCAGTGCTAGAGCTAGCGGGCCTTACGTTGAGCAGTTCTTC. V gene TRBV20-1 combines with J gene TRBJ2-1; 8 bases line up with TRBD2. The germline V gene has CDR1 DFQATT and CDR2 SNEGSKA (reference sequence). V lost 1 base to trimming and J lost 9 bases; unmatched junction nucleotides: 8. CDR3 size: 14 residues.

This rearrangement joins TRBV7-9 to TRBJ2-1, with a tentative D call TRBD2 (6 bases). Deletions cut 5 bases from V and 0 bases from J, with 17 bases between. In germline, CDR1 is SEHNR, CDR2 FQNEAQ (reference sequence). This CDR3 contains 17 residues. The DNA for the CDR3 is TGTGCCAGCAGCGGGCAGGCGTGGGACTTCTCCTACAATGAGCAGTTCTTC. Protein product: CASSGQAWDFSYNEQFF.

In its sample, this clonotype was seen a few times. The chain is built from TRBV20-1 and TRBJ2-7; no definite D call. The CDR3 has 15 amino acids. CDR1 DFQATT and CDR2 SNEGSKA come from the germline V gene (reference sequence). V was cut by 3 bases and J by 3 bases, with 18 bases left in between. The CDR3 region has the DNA TGCAGTGCTAGGATGGGTCACCTGACCCTCTACGAGCAGTACTTC. It is translated as CSARMGHLTLYEQYF.

This clonotype was counted at least ten times. The chain is built from TRBV6-5 and TRBJ2-3; 8 nucleotides agree with TRBD1. The germline V gene has CDR1 MNHEY and CDR2 SVGAGI. CDR3 size: 12 residues. Germline trimming cut 6 bases from V and 6 bases from J; bases unmatched to any gene: 2. The CDR3 reads CASRDRVDTQYF. CDR3 DNA: TGTGCCAGCAGGGACAGGGTGGATACGCAGTATTTT.

This clonotype appeared once. V is TRBV11-2 and J is TRBJ1-2, with a possible D match to TRBD1 (6 bases). Trimming shortened V by 5 bases and J by 8 bases, and 15 bases separated the two germline ends. Germline CDR1 is SGHAT and CDR2 is FQNNGV. The CDR3 loop spans 13 amino acids. CDR3 nucleotide sequence: TGTGCCAGCAGCCGCGGACTGACAGGAGGCTACACCTTC. Its translation is CASSRGLTGGYTF.

The CDR3 spells CASSPEQGNTEAFF. DNA for the CDR3: TGTGCCAGCAGTCCCGAACAGGGGAACACTGAAGCTTTCTTT. The V call is TRBV6-5, the J call TRBJ1-1, with D possibly being TRBD1 (6 bases). The germline V gene encodes CDR1 MNHEY and CDR2 SVGAGI. This CDR3 has 14 amino acids. Trimming removed 5 bases at V and 1 base at J, with 11 bases between.

This clonotype was seen only a few times. The chain combines TRBV7-9 with TRBJ1-1; D is undetermined. The CDR3 length is 12 residues. Germline V gives CDR1 SEHNR, CDR2 FQNEAQ (reference sequence). Deletions cut 6 bases from V and 4 bases from J, with 9 bases between. The chain's CDR3 is CASRFWSTEAFF. The DNA for the CDR3 is TGTGCCAGCAGGTTTTGGAGCACTGAAGCTTTCTTT. Complete variable domain (other parts from reference TRBV7-9 and TRBJ1-1): DTGVSQNPRHKITKRGQNVTFRCDPISEHNRLYWYRQTLGQGPEFLTYFQNEAQLEKSRLLSDRFSAERPKGSFSTLEIQRTEQGDSAMYLCASRFWSTEAFFGQGTRLTVV.

This clonotype has more than one count but fewer than ten. The chain joins TRBV7-3 to TRBJ2-5; no firm D call. Per the germline V gene, CDR1 is SGHTA and CDR2 is FQGTGA. This CDR3 has 16 residues. Trimming stripped 0 bases from V and 5 bases from J, with 16 bases between. Here the CDR3 reads CASSLTRGPRSETQYF. CDR3 sequence (DNA): TGTGCCAGCAGCTTAACGCGCGGACCACGGAGTGAGACCCAGTACTTC.

This clonotype was observed a few times. The V call is TRBV18, the J call TRBJ2-5; D remains ambiguous. V was trimmed by 4 bases and J by 5 bases, leaving 11 bases between them. Germline V gives CDR1 KGHSH, CDR2 LQKENI. CDR3 length: 13 residues. Written as DNA, the CDR3 is TGTGCCAGCTCACGCGGTCAGAGGGAGACCCAGTACTTC. It specifies CASSRGQRETQYF.

The table lists this clonotype with a few counts. J is TRBJ1-6 and V is TRBV6-5; D call uncertain. Deletions cut 5 bases from V and 9 bases from J, with 11 bases between. This CDR3 region has 13 residues. Germline V lookup: CDR1 MNHEY, CDR2 SVGAGI. The CDR3 region is CASSPVPFSPLHF. CDR3 DNA sequence: TGTGCCAGCAGTCCTGTGCCCTTTTCACCCCTCCACTTT.

This clonotype came up a few times. The gene calls are TRBV20-1 and TRBJ2-7; D tentatively reads TRBD1 or TRBD2 (6 bases each). Looked up from germline, CDR1 is DFQATT and CDR2 is SNEGSKA (reference sequence). V was pared by 5 bases and J by 2 bases, with 19 bases between. The CDR3 sequence is 15 residues long. CDR3 protein: CSARGRILATYEQYF. The CDR3 nucleotides read TGCAGTGCTCGGGGGCGCATCCTGGCCACCTACGAGCAGTACTTC.